The clone carrying this TCR beta chain was counted once. This record comes from a study of T cell responses to AZD1222 COVID-19 vaccine. The CDR3 is 15 residues long. V trimming: 5 bases; J trimming: 5 bases; junction bases outside the gene matches: 9. Germline CDR1 and CDR2: SGHTA and FQGNSA. TCRdb's copy holds only in-frame clones and misses some; the assay was immunoSEQ multiplex PCR. Of about 150,000 clones detected, less than 95% appear once; the ten largest clones hold approximately 6.2%. Combined were second doses at about 4 or about 12 weeks. The chain employs TRBV7-2 and TRBJ2-5, with 9 bases matching TRBD1. The TCR originated in an adult who received the AZD1222 COVID-19 vaccine. The specimen was peripheral blood, collected 28 days after the second AZD1222 dose. CDR3 bases: TGTGCCAGCAGCCCCCGGACAGGGGAGGCGGAGACCCAGTACTTC. This translates into CASSPRTGEAETQYF.